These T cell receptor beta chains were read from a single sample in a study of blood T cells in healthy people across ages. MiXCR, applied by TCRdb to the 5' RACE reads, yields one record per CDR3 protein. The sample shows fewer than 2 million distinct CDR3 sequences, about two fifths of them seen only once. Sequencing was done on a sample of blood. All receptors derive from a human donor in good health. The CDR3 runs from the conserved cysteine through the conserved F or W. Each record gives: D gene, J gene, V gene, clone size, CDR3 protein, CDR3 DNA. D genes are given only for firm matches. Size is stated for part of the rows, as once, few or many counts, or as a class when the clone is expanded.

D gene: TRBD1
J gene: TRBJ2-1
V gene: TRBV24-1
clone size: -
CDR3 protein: CATSGPGWTGTYNEQFF
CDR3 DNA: TGTGCCACCAGTGGCCCCGGGTGGACAGGTACCTACAATGAGCAGTTCTTC

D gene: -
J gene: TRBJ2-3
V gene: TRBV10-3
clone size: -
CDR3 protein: CAISDLEDTQYF
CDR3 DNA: TGTGCCATCAGTGATCTGGAAGATACGCAGTATTTT

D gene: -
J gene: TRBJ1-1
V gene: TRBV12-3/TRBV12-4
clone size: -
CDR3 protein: CASRSYPDEAFF
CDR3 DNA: TGTGCCAGCAGATCATACCCGGATGAAGCTTTCTTT

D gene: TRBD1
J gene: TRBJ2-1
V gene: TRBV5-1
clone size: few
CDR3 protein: CASSAPPGQAYNEQFF
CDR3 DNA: TGCGCCAGCAGCGCACCCCCGGGACAGGCCTACAATGAGCAGTTCTTC

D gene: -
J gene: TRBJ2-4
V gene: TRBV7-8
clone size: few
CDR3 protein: CASSLDSAGIQYF
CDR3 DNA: TGTGCCAGCAGCTTAGATTCGGCAGGCATTCAGTACTTC

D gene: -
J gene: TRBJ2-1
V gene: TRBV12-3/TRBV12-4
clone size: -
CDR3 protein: CARNIGVPNEQFF
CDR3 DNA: TGTGCCCGCAACATCGGGGTGCCCAATGAGCAGTTCTTC

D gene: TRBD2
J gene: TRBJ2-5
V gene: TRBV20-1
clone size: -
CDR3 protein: CSARDWIAGMGQETQYF
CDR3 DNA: TGCAGTGCTAGAGATTGGATAGCGGGGATGGGGCAAGAGACCCAGTACTTC

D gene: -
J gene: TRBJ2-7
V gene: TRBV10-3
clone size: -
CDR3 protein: CAISESGGGREQYF
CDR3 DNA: TGTGCCATCAGTGAGTCGGGTGGAGGGCGCGAGCAGTACTTC

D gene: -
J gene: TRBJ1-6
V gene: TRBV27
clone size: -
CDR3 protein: CASSVIAGNGNSPLHF
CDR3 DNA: TGTGCCAGCTCAGTTATTGCGGGGAATGGTAATTCACCCCTCCACTTT

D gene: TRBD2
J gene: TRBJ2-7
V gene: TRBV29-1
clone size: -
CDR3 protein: CSVEAGRAQYF
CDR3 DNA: TGCAGCGTTGAGGCAGGGAGGGCCCAGTACTTC

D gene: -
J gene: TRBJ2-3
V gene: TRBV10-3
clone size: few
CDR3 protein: CAISEPRHITDTQYF
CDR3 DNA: TGTGCCATCAGTGAGCCGAGACACATCACAGATACGCAGTATTTT

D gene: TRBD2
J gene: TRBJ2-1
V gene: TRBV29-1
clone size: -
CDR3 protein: CSVRTSGGDEQFF
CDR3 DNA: TGCAGCGTTAGGACTAGCGGAGGCGATGAGCAGTTCTTC

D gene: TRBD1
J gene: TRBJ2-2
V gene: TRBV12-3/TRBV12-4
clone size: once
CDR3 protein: CASRQDRGDTGELFF
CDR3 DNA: TGTGCCAGCAGGCAAGACAGGGGAGACACCGGGGAGCTGTTTTTT

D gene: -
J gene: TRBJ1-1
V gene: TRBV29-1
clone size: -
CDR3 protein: CSVVLGNTEAFF
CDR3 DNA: TGCAGCGTTGTTTTGGGGAACACTGAAGCTTTCTTT

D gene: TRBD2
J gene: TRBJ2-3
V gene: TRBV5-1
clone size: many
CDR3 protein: CASSTSGSTDTQYF
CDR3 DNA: TGTGCCAGCAGCACTAGCGGTAGCACAGATACGCAGTATTTT

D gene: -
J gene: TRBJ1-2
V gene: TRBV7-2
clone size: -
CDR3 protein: CASSLALGGRGFPGYTF
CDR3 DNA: TGTGCCAGCAGCTTAGCCCTCGGGGGGCGGGGATTCCCAGGCTACACCTTC

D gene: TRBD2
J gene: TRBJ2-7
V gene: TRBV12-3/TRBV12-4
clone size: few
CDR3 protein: CASSPRTSGGLYEQYF
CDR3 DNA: TGTGCCAGCAGTCCCCGGACTAGCGGGGGGCTCTACGAGCAGTACTTC

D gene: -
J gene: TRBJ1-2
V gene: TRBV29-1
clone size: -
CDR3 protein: CSVEDGGNYGYTF
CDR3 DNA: TGCAGCGTTGAAGATGGGGGCAACTATGGCTACACCTTC

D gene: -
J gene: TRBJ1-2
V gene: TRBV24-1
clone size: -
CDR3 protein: CATSDSTLDGFLGYTF
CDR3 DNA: TGTGCCACCAGTGATTCGACCCTCGACGGATTTCTTGGCTACACCTTC

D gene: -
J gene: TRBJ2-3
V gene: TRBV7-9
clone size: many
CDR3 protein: CASSLEGSTQYF
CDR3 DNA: TGTGCCAGCAGCTTAGAGGGTTCTACGCAGTATTTT

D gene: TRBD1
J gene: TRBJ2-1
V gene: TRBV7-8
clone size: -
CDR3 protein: CASSLSSRGWGNEQFF
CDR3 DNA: TGTGCCAGCAGCTTATCTAGCAGGGGGTGGGGGAATGAGCAGTTCTTC

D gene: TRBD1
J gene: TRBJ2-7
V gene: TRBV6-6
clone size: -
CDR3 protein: CASSSPTGGWEQYF
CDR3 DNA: TGTGCCAGCAGTTCCCCGACAGGGGGATGGGAGCAGTACTTC

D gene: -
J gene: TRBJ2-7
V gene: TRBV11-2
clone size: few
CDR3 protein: CASSGNGGMLDEQYF
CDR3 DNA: TGTGCCAGCAGCGGCAACGGGGGTATGCTTGACGAGCAGTACTTC

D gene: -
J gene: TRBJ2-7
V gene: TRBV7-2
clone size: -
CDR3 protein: CASSLQRGNEQYF
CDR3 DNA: TGTGCCAGCAGCTTACAACGGGGGAACGAGCAGTACTTC

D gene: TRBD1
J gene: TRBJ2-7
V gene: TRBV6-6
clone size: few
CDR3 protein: CASSSPGQVNEQYF
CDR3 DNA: TGTGCCAGCAGTAGCCCTGGACAGGTCAACGAGCAGTACTTC

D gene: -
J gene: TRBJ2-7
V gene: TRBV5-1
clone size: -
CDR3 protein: CASTRDSDSYEQYF
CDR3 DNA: TGCGCCAGCACCCGAGATTCAGATTCCTACGAGCAGTACTTC